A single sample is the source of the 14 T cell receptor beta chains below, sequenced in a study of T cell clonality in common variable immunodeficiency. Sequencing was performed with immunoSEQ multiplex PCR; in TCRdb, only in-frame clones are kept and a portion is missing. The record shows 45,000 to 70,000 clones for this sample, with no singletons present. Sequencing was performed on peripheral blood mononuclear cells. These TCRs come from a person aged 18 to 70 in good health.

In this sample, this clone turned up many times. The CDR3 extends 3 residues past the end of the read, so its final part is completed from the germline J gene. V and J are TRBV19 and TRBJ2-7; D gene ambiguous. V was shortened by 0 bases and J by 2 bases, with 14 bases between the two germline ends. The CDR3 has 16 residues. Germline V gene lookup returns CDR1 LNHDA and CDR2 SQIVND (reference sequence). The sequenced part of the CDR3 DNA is TGTGCCAGTAGTATAGATTCCCGAGCTACCGCCTACGAG. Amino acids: CASSIDSRATAYE. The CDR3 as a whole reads CASSIDSRATAYEQYF.

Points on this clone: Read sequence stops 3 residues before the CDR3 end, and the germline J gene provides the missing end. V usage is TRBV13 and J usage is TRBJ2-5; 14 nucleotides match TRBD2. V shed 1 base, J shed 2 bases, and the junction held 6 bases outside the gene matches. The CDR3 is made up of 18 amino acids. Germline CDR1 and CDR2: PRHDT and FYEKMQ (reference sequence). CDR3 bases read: TGTGCCAGCAGCTTAGTGGGACTAGCGGGAGTTCGGCAAGAGACC. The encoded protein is CASSLVGLAGVRQET. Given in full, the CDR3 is CASSLVGLAGVRQETQYF.

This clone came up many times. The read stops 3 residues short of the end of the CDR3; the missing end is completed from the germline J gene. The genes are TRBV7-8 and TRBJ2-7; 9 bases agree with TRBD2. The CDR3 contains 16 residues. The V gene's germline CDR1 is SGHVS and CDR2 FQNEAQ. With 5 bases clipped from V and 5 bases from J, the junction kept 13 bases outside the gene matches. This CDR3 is CASSPTGLAGFNEQYF. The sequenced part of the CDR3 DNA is TGTGCCAGCAGCCCCACCGGGCTAGCGGGATTCAACGAG.

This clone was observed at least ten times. The CDR3 loop is CASSNKRDRGTEAFF. The covered CDR3 bases are TGTGCCAGCAGCAACAAAAGGGACAGGGGCACTGAA. The V call is TRBV5-4, the J call TRBJ1-1, with 10 bases that match TRBD1. The read stops 3 residues short of the end of the CDR3; the missing end is completed from the germline J gene. The trim removed 4 bases at V and 4 bases at J, leaving 7 bases unmatched. The length of the CDR3 is 15 residues. The V gene's germline CDR1 is SGHNT and CDR2 YYREEE (reference sequence).

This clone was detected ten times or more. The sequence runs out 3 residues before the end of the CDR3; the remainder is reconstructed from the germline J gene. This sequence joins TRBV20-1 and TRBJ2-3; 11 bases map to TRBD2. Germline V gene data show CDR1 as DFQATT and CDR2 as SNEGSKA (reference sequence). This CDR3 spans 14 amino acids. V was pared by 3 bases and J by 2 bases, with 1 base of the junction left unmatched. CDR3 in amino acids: CSARTSGNTDTQYF. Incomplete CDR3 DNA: TGCAGTGCTAGGACTAGCGGGAACACAGATACG.

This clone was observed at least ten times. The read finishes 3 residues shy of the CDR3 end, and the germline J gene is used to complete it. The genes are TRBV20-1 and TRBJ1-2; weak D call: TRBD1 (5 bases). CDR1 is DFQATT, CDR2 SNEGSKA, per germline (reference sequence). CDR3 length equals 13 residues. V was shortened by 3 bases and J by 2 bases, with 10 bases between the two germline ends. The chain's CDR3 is CSASAGPNYGYTF. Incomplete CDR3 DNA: TGCAGTGCTAGTGCAGGGCCAAACTATGGC.

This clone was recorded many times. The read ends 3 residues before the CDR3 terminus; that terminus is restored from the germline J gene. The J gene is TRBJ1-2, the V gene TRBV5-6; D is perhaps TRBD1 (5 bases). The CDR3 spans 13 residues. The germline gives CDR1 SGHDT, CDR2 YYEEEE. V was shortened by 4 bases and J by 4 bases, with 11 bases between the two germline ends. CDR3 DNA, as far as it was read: TGTGCCAGCAGCCCTGACAGACCCTATGGC. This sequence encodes CASSPDRPYG. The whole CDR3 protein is CASSPDRPYGYTF.

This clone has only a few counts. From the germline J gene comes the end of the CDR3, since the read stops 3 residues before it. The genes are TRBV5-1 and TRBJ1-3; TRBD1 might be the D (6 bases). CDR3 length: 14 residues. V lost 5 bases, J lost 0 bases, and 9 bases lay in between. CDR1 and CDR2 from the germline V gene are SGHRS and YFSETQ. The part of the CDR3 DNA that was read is TGCGCCAGCAGTACAGGGACCTCTGGAAACACC. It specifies CASSTGTSGNT. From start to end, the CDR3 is CASSTGTSGNTIYF.

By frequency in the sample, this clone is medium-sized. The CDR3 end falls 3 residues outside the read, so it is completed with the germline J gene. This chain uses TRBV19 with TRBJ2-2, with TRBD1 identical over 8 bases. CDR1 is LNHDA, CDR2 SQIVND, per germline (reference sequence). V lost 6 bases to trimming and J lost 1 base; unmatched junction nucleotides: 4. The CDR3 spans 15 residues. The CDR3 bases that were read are TGTGCCAGTAGAGCCGGGACAGGGAACACCGGGGAG. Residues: CASRAGTGNTGE. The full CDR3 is CASRAGTGNTGELFF. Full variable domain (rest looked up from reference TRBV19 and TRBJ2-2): DGGITQSPKYLFRKEGQNVTLSCEQNLNHDAMYWYRQDPGQGLRLIYYSQIVNDFQKGDIAEGYSVSREKKESFPLTVTSAQKNPTAFYLCASRAGTGNTGELFFGEGSRLTVL.

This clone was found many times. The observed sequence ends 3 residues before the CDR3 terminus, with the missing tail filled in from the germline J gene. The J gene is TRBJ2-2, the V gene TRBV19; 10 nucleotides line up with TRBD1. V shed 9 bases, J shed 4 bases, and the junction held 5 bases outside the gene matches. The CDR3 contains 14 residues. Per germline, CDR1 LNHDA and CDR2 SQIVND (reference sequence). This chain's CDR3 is CASSGQGGTGELFF. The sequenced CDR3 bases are TGTGCCAGCTCCGGACAGGGGGGCACCGGGGAG.

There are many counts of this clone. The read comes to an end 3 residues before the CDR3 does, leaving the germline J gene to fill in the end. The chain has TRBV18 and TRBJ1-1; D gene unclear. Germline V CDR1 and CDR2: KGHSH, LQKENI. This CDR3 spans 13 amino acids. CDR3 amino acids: CASSPDSVTKAFF. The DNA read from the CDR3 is TGTGCCAGCTCACCAGACTCGGTGACTAAA.

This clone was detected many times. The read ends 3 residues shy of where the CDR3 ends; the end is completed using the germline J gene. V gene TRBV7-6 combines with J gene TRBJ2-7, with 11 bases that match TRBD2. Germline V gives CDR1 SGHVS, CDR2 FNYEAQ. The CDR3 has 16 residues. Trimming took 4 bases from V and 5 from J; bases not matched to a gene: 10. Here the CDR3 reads CASSSDTRLAGNEQYF. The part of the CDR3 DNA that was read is TGTGCCAGCAGCTCCGATACACGACTAGCGGGAAACGAG.

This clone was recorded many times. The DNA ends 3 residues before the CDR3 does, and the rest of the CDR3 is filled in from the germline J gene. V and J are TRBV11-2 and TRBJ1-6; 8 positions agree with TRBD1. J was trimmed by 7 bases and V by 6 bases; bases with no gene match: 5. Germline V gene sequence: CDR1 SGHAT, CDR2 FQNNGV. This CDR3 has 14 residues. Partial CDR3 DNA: TGTGCCAGCAGACCGACAGGGGTCAATTCACCC. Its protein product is CASRPTGVNSP. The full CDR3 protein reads CASRPTGVNSPLHF.

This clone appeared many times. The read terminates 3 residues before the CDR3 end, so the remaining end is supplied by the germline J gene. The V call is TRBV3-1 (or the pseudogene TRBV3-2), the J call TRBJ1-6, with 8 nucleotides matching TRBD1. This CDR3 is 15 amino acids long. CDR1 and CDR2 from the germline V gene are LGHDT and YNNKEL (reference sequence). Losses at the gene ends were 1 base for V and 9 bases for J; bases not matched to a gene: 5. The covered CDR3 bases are TGTGCCAGCAGCCAAGGTGGACAGGGAGGTTCACCC. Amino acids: CASSQGGQGGSP. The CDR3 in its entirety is CASSQGGQGGSPLHF.